This entry describes one T cell receptor beta chain. This record comes from a study of CD8 T cells in Susac syndrome. V was shortened by 4 bases and J by 6 bases, with 15 bases between the two germline ends. CDR1 and CDR2 from the germline V gene are GTSNPN and SVGIG (reference sequence). This CDR3 spans 14 amino acids. An amount of RNA that ranged from roughly 0.5 to 1 ug was reverse transcribed with random hexamers. In TCRdb, the immunoSEQ multiplex PCR reads were re-called with MiXCR into one record per CDR3 protein. The sample consists of 180,000 or so distinct CDR3 sequences, over 85% of them appearing once.

The J gene is TRBJ2-2, the V gene TRBV30, with a possible D match to TRBD2 (5 bases). The specimen was CD4+ T cells from PBMCs. The receptor comes from a human donor in good health. CDR3 nucleotide sequence: TGTGCCTGGAATCTAGTTCGGGGAGCCGGGGAGCTGTTTTTT. Its protein product is CAWNLVRGAGELFF. The full variable domain, with the rest looked up from reference TRBV30 and TRBJ2-2, is SQTIHQWPATLVQPVGSPLSLECTVEGTSNPNLYWYRQAAGRGLQLLFYSVGIGQISSEVPQNLSASRPQDRQFILSSKKLLLSDSGFYLCAWNLVRGAGELFFGEGSRLTVL.